These 8 T cell receptor beta chains came from one sample sequenced in a study of radiotherapy plus CTLA-4 blockade in lung cancer. TCRdb's table, derived via immunoSEQ multiplex PCR, lists solely in-frame clones and lacks some. This sample yields about 32,000 clones, of which over 70% are seen a single time; around an eighth belongs to the top ten. The sample consisted of peripheral blood, taken from a patient treated with radiotherapy plus ipilimumab. These receptors all stem from a human donor with non-small cell lung cancer that progressed on radiotherapy plus ipilimumab.

The chain links TRBV7-2 to TRBJ2-7; TRBD2 is a possible D gene (5 bases). The germline CDR1 and CDR2 sequences are SGHTA and FQGNSA. The germline V and J ends were trimmed by 5 bases and 0 bases, with 14 bases remaining between them. CDR3 length: 15 amino acids. DNA of the CDR3: TGTGCCAGCAGCCTCCACGGGGATAGCTCCTACGAGCAGTACTTC. This gives the protein CASSLHGDSSYEQYF. The full variable domain, with the rest looked up from reference TRBV7-2 and TRBJ2-7, is GAGVSQSPSNKVTEKGKDVELRCDPISGHTALYWYRQSLGQGLEFLIYFQGNSAPDKSGLPSDRFSAERTGGSVSTLTIQRTQQEDSAVYLCASSLHGDSSYEQYFGPGTRLTVT.

This clone came up once. A read error may produce the germline difference seen at one junction end. V and J are TRBV6-1 and TRBJ2-7, with 7 nucleotides matching TRBD1. The CDR3 consists of 12 residues. Per germline, CDR1 MNHNS and CDR2 SASEGT. The CDR3 DNA reads TGCCGCGAAAGGGGGCAATCCTACGAGCAGTACTTC. It codes for CRERGQSYEQYF.

This rearrangement joins TRBV7-6 to TRBJ2-3; 10 bases map to TRBD2. Germline trimming cut 3 bases from V and 5 bases from J; bases unmatched to any gene: 2. The CDR3 consists of 14 residues. Germline lookup yields CDR1 SGHVS and CDR2 FNYEAQ. CDR3 nucleotide sequence: TGTGCCAGCAGCTTGGAGCGGGAGGGAGATACGCAGTATTTT. Translation: CASSLEREGDTQYF.

The chain joins TRBV7-2 to TRBJ1-2, with TRBD1 identical over 8 bases. CDR1 is SGHTA and CDR2 is FQGNSA in the germline V gene. J was trimmed by 4 bases and V by 5 bases; bases with no gene match: 9. The CDR3 has 15 residues. The CDR3 coding sequence is TGTGCCAGCAGCCCGAGGACAGGGAATATCTATGGCTACACCTTC. It translates to CASSPRTGNIYGYTF.

This rearrangement joins TRBV6-5 to TRBJ1-6, with D maybe TRBD1 (6 bases). The CDR3 has 14 residues. The V end was cut by 2 bases, the J end by 7 bases, with 9 bases between. Germline lookup yields CDR1 MNHEY and CDR2 SVGAGI. In nucleotides, the CDR3 is TGTGCCAGCAGTTACCCCCAGGGGAATTCACCCCTCCACTTT. Its protein is CASSYPQGNSPLHF.

The rearrangement joins TRBV27 to TRBJ2-1; D may be TRBD1 (6 bases). V was clipped by 6 bases and J by 1 base, with 13 bases between them. CDR3 length: 15 residues. Germline CDR1 MNHEY, CDR2 SMNVEV (reference sequence). This CDR3 reads CASRREQGSYNEQFF. CDR3 in DNA: TGTGCCAGCAGGAGGGAGCAGGGGTCCTACAATGAGCAGTTCTTC.

This sequence joins TRBV2 and TRBJ1-1, with 7 bases identical to TRBD1. Trimming cost V 5 bases and J 5 bases; bases outside gene matches: 11. This CDR3 contains 15 residues. CDR1 SNHLY and CDR2 FYNNEI come from the germline V gene. CDR3 DNA sequence: TGTGCCAGCAGTTATGCCCAGGGGGAAAGGACTGAAGCTTTCTTT. The encoded protein is CASSYAQGERTEAFF.

This chain uses TRBV10-2 with TRBJ1-1, with D possibly TRBD1 on 6 matching bases. Trimming removed 5 bases at V and 5 bases at J, with 21 bases between. Germline V gene sequence: CDR1 WSHSY, CDR2 SAAADI. CDR3 length: 16 amino acids. Here the CDR3 reads CASSFDRMGAGTEAFF. The CDR3 nucleotides are TGCGCCAGCAGTTTCGACAGGATGGGAGCCGGGACTGAAGCTTTCTTT.